One and the same sample provided the 3 T cell receptor beta chains below, sequenced in a study of T cell changes during pregnancy in multiple sclerosis. Only in-frame clones appear in the TCRdb table, and some are missing; sequencing was by immunoSEQ multiplex PCR. Of about 40,000 clones listed, roughly 94% were seen once; the top ten hold roughly 1.7%. The starting material was peripheral blood, obtained in the third trimester of pregnancy. Receptors originate from a female donor with multiple sclerosis, enrolled in a pregnancy study.

The rearrangement joins TRBV6-5 to TRBJ2-5, with 9 bases aligning to TRBD2. Germline trimming cut 7 bases from V and 5 bases from J; bases unmatched to any gene: 8. The CDR3 has 14 residues. Germline CDR1 and CDR2: MNHEY and SVGAGI. The CDR3: CASKAGGPGETQYF. CDR3 bases: TGTGCCAGCAAGGCGGGAGGGCCGGGTGAGACCCAGTACTTC.

The chain combines TRBV19 with TRBJ2-1; the match to TRBD2 covers 8 bases. The CDR3 runs 16 residues. Losses at the gene ends were 2 bases for V and 4 bases for J; bases not matched to a gene: 7. Germline-derived CDR1 and CDR2 are LNHDA and SQIVND (reference sequence). The CDR3 loop is CASSITAGGSYNEQFF. CDR3 bases: TGTGCCAGTAGTATAACTGCGGGAGGATCGTACAATGAGCAGTTCTTC. Full variable domain (rest looked up from reference TRBV19 and TRBJ2-1): DGGITQSPKYLFRKEGQNVTLSCEQNLNHDAMYWYRQDPGQGLRLIYYSQIVNDFQKGDIAEGYSVSREKKESFPLTVTSAQKNPTAFYLCASSITAGGSYNEQFFGPGTRLTVL.

This rearrangement joins TRBV6-5 to TRBJ1-3; D is possibly TRBD1 (5 bases). CDR1 is MNHEY, CDR2 SVGAGI, per germline. The CDR3 runs 15 residues. Trimming shortened V by 0 bases and J by 4 bases, and 10 bases separated the two germline ends. CDR3 nucleotides: TGTGCCAGCAGTTACTCGAGGCAGGGAGGAAACACCATATATTTT. Protein product: CASSYSRQGGNTIYF.